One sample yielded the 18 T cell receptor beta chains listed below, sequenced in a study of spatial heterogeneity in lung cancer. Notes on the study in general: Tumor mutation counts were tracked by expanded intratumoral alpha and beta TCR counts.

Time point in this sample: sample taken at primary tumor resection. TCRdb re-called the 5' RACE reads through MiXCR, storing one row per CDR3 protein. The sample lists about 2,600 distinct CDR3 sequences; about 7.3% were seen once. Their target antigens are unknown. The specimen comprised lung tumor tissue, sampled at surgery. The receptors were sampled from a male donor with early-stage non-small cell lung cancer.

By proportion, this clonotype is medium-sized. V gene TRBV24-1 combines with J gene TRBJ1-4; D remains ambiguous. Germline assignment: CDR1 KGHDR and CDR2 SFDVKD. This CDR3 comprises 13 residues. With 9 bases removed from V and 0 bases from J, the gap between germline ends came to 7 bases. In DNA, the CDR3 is TGTGCCACCGGGAGCGCAACTAATGAAAAACTGTTTTTT. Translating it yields CATGSATNEKLFF.

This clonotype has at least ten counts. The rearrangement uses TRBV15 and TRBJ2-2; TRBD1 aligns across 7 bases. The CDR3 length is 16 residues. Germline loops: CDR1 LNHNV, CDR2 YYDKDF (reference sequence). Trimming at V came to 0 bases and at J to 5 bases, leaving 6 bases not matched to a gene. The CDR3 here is CATSRDSQGETGELFF. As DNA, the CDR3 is TGTGCCACCAGCAGAGATTCGCAGGGGGAGACCGGGGAGCTGTTTTTT. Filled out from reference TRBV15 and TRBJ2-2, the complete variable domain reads DAMVIQNPRYQVTQFGKPVTLSCSQTLNHNVMYWYQQKSSQAPKLLFHYYDKDFNNEADTPDNFQSRRPNTSFCFLDIRSPGLGDTAMYLCATSRDSQGETGELFFGEGSRLTVL.

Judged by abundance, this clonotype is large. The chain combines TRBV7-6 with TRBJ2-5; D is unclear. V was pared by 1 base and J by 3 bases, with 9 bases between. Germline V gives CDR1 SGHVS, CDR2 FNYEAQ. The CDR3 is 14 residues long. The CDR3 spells CASSLVQIEETQYF. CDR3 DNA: TGTGCCAGCAGCTTAGTTCAGATAGAAGAGACCCAGTACTTC.

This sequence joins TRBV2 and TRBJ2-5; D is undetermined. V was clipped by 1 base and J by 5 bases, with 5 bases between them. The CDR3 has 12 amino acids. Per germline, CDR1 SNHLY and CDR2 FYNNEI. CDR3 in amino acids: CASSEGIETQYF. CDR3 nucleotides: TGTGCCAGCAGTGAAGGAATTGAGACCCAGTACTTC.

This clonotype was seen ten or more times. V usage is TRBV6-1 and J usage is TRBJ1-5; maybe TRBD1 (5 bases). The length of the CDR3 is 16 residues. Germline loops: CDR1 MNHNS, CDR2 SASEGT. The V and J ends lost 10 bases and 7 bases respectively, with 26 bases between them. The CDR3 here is CATFSRGGWAGQPQHF. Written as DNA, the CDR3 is TGTGCCACCTTTTCTCGGGGCGGCTGGGCAGGACAGCCCCAGCATTTT.

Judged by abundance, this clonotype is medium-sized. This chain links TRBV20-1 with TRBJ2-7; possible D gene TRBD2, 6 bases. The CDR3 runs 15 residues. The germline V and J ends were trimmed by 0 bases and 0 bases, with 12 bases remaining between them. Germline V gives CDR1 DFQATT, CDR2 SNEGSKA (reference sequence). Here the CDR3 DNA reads TGCAGTGCTAGAGATGGGGGACTTTACTCCTACGAGCAGTACTTC. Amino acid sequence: CSARDGGLYSYEQYF.

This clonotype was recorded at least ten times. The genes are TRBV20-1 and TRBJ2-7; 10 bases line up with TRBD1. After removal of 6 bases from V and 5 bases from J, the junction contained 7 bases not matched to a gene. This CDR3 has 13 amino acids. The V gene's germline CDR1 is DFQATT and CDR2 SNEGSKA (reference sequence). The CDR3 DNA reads TGCAGTGCCCCCCAAGGGACAGGGGACGAGCAGTACTTC. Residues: CSAPQGTGDEQYF.

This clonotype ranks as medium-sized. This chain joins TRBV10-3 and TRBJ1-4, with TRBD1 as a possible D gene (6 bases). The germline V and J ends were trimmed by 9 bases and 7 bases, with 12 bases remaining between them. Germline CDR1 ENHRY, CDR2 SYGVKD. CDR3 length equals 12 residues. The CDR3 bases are TGTGCCATACGGGGGCGCGGTGAAAAACTGTTTTTT. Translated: CAIRGRGEKLFF.

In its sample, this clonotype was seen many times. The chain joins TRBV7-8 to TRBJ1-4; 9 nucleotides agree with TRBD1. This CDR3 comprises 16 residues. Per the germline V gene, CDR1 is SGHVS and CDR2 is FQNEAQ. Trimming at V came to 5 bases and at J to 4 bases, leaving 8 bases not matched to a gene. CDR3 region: CASSPYRGRINEKLFF. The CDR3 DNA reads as TGTGCCAGCAGCCCTTACAGGGGGCGCATTAATGAAAAACTGTTTTTT. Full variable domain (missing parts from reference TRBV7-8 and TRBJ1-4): GAGVSQSPRYKVAKRGQDVALRCDPISGHVSLFWYQQALGQGPEFLTYFQNEAQLDKSGLPSDRFFAERPEGSVSTLKIQRTQQEDSAVYLCASSPYRGRINEKLFFGSGTQLSVL.

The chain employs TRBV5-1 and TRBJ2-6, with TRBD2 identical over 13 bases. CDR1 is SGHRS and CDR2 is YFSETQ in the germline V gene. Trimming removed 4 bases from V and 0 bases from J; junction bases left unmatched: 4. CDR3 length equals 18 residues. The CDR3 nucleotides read TGCGCCAGCAGCGCCCGACTAGCGGGGGGCTCTGGGGCCAACGTCCTGACTTTC. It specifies CASSARLAGGSGANVLTF.

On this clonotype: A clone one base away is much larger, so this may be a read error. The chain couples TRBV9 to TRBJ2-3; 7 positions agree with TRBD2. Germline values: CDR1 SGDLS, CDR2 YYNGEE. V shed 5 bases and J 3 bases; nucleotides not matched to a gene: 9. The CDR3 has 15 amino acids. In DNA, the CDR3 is TGTGCCAGCAGAAGACTAGCCTCTAGAACAGATACGCAGTATTTT. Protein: CASRRLASRTDTQYF.

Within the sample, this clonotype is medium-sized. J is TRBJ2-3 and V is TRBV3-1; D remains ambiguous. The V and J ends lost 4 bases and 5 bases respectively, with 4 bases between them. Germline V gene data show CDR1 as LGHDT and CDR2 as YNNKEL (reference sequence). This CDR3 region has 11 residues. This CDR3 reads CASSLRDTQYF. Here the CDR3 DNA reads TGTGCCAGCAGCCTCCGAGATACGCAGTATTTT.

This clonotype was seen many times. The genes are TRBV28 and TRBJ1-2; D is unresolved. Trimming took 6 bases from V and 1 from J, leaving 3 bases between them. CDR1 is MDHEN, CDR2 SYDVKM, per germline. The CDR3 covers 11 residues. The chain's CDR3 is CASRVNYGYTF. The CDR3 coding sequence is TGTGCCAGCAGGGTTAACTATGGCTACACCTTC.

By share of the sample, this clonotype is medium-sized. The CDR3 reads CASSLGYNYEQYF. The CDR3 DNA follows: TGTGCCAGCAGCTTAGGGTACAACTACGAGCAGTACTTC. V usage is TRBV11-2 and J usage is TRBJ2-7; no definite D call. Trimming left V 1 base short and J 3 bases short, with 7 bases between. The germline V gene has CDR1 SGHAT and CDR2 FQNNGV. The CDR3 contains 13 residues.

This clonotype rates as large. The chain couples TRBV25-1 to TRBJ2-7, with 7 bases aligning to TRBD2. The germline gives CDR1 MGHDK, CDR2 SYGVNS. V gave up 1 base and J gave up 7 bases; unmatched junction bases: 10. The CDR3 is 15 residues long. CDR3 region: CASSEWGGSPLEQYF. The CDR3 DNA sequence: TGTGCCAGCAGTGAATGGGGCGGGAGTCCGTTGGAGCAGTACTTC.

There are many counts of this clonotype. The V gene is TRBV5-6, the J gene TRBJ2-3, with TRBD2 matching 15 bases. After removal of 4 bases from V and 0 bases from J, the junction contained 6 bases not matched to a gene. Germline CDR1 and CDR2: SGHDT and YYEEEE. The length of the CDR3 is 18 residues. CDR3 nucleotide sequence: TGTGCCAGCAGCACCCGGACTAGCGGGGGGGTTAGCACAGATACGCAGTATTTT. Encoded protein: CASSTRTSGGVSTDTQYF.

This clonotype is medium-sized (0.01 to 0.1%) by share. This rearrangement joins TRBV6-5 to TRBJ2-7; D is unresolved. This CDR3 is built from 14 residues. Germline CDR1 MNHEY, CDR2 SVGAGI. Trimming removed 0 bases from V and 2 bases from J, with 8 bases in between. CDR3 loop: CASSYSGKPYEQYF. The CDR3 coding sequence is TGTGCCAGCAGTTACTCGGGCAAACCCTACGAGCAGTACTTC.

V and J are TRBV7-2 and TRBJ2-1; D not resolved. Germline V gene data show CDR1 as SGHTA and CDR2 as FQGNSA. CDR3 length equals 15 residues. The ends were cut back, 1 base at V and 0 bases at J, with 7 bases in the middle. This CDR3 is CASSLGSSSYNEQFF. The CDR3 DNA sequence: TGTGCCAGCAGCTTAGGCTCCTCCTCCTACAATGAGCAGTTCTTC.